A single sample gave rise to the 11 T cell receptor beta chains below, sequenced in a study of cytomegalovirus exposure and HLA in healthy donors. The PCR had 60 Vbeta and 13 Jbeta primers. The method was immunoSEQ multiplex PCR; TCRdb's version includes in-frame clones alone and lacks a portion of them. Seen here are about 140,000 clones, 88% observed once, and the top ten hold 0.5% to 0.65%. The sample was PBMCs. The origin of the receptors is a woman between 40 and 50 years old in good health and CMV-seronegative.

The V call is TRBV6-6, the J call TRBJ1-2; 9 positions agree with TRBD1. The trim removed 4 bases at V and 8 bases at J, leaving 5 bases unmatched. The germline V gene has CDR1 MNHNY and CDR2 SVGAGI (reference sequence). The CDR3 has 13 amino acids. CDR3 sequence (DNA): TGTGCCAGCAGTTCACAGGGGGCTAAGGGCTACACCTTC. It codes for CASSSQGAKGYTF.

V gene TRBV5-5 combines with J gene TRBJ1-1; D is ambiguous. V dropped 0 bases and J dropped 0 bases, with 6 bases sitting between them. The CDR3 spans 14 residues. Germline V gene data show CDR1 as SGHKS and CDR2 as YYEKEE (reference sequence). CDR3 loop: CASSLGLMNTEAFF. The CDR3 nucleotides read TGTGCCAGCAGCTTGGGACTCATGAACACTGAAGCTTTCTTT.

As for this clone: The sample has other DNA sequences that encode this CDR3 too. The chain is built from TRBV2 and TRBJ1-1; the match to TRBD1 covers 11 bases. The CDR3 covers 15 residues. Germline lookup yields CDR1 SNHLY and CDR2 FYNNEI. V lost 6 bases and J lost 5; bases outside the gene matches: 8. The CDR3 sequence is CASSEDRGRGTEAFF. CDR3 nucleotide sequence: TGTGCCAGCAGCGAGGACAGGGGGCGAGGTACTGAAGCTTTCTTT.

This clone was picked up a small number of times. The V call is TRBV5-1, the J call TRBJ2-3; D unclear. The CDR3 consists of 12 residues. Germline CDR1 reads SGHRS; CDR2 reads YFSETQ. V lost 2 bases to trimming and J lost 6 bases, with 7 bases between them. The CDR3 bases are TGCGCCAGCAGCTTTCAGATTGATACGCAGTATTTT. This codes for CASSFQIDTQYF.

DNA for the CDR3: TGTGCCAGCAGCCGGGCGGGGACCGGGGCCAACGTCCTGACTTTC. Translation gives CASSRAGTGANVLTF. The rearrangement links TRBV7-9 to TRBJ2-6; TRBD2 is a possible D gene (6 bases). V lost 5 bases, J lost 4 bases, and 12 bases lay in between. This CDR3 spans 15 amino acids. The germline CDR1 and CDR2 sequences are SEHNR and FQNEAQ (reference sequence).

As DNA, the CDR3 is TGCGCCGCCTTCAACCGGGAGATAAACACCGGGGAGCTGTTTTTT. Its translation is CAAFNREINTGELFF. The chain couples TRBV10-2 to TRBJ2-2; tentatively, D is TRBD2 (6 bases). The CDR3 is 15 amino acids. V was shortened by 11 bases and J by 2 bases, with 18 bases between the two germline ends. Germline-derived CDR1 and CDR2 are WSHSY and SAAADI.

V usage is TRBV6-6 and J usage is TRBJ1-5, with no clear D. The CDR3 consists of 14 residues. Trimming cost V 8 bases and J 0 bases, with 11 bases left between them. Germline-derived CDR1 and CDR2 are MNHNY and SVGAGI (reference sequence). This CDR3 is CASSDLFSNQPQHF. The CDR3 region has the DNA TGTGCCAGCTCGGACTTATTTAGCAATCAGCCCCAGCATTTT.

The rearrangement links TRBV11-3 to TRBJ2-7; TRBD2 agrees at 9 bases. Germline V gene sequence: CDR1 SGHNT, CDR2 YENEEA. The trim removed 5 bases at V and 2 bases at J, leaving 10 bases unmatched. The CDR3 covers 16 residues. The chain's CDR3 is CASSLPTSGLTYEQYF. CDR3 sequence (DNA): TGTGCCAGCAGCCTTCCGACTAGCGGCCTTACCTACGAGCAGTACTTC.

The chain couples TRBV4-1 to TRBJ1-1, with 9 bases fitting TRBD1. In germline, CDR1 is MGHRA, CDR2 YSYEKL. The CDR3 contains 15 residues. V shed 4 bases and J 1 base; nucleotides not matched to a gene: 4. CDR3 residues: CASSPTGQGNTEAFF. CDR3 sequence (DNA): TGCGCCAGCAGCCCAACGGGACAGGGGAACACTGAAGCTTTCTTT.

In this sample, this clone turned up a few times. The rearrangement joins TRBV6-5 to TRBJ1-1, with a tentative D call TRBD1 (5 bases). In germline, CDR1 is MNHEY, CDR2 SVGAGI. Trimming left V 8 bases short and J 3 bases short, with 16 bases between. The CDR3 runs to 14 residues. In DNA form, the CDR3 reads TGTGCCAGCTCCCCTGTCGGACACTACACTGAAGCTTTCTTT. Its protein product is CASSPVGHYTEAFF.

J is TRBJ1-1 and V is TRBV19, with D maybe TRBD1 (5 bases). V gave up 9 bases and J gave up 3 bases, with 17 bases separating them. From germline, CDR1 is LNHDA and CDR2 SQIVND (reference sequence). CDR3 length: 14 residues. The CDR3 DNA reads as TGTGCCAGCCAGAGGAGGCGGGGGGACACTGAAGCTTTCTTT. This encodes CASQRRRGDTEAFF.